This TCR beta chain was sequenced for a study of CD8+CD57+ T cells in acquired aplastic anemia (dated by TCRdb to about 2018). About the full investigation: Extracted DNA from sorted CD4+ and CD8+ cells averaged around 3.5 ug, ranging from about 0.18 to 27.4 ug. CD8+CD57+ expansion was defined as a frequency above the mean frequency observed in healthy subjects.

What the work shows at the level of the full study, not this receptor alone: Patients and healthy controls showed no significant difference in CD8+ Simpson's diversity (P=0.060). Nearly 30 CD8+ CDR3 sequences were found in both patients and controls but appeared to be highly expressed in patients and within the immunodominant clones of the patients.

Measured from the cysteine to the phenylalanine, the CDR3 is 13 residues long. Only the CDR3 DNA stays, 39 bases, in frame from base 1. The junction shows trimming of 8 bases on V and 13 bases on J, plus 20 bases between the germline ends. Per the germline V gene, SNHLY is the CDR1 and FYNNEI is the CDR2. This clonotype was observed a handful of times. The clone's antigen remains unknown. No clone much larger than this one lies a single base away; base qualities are absent. Genomic DNA was used as template for profiling of TCR beta VDJ combinations and CDR3 sequences. An Illumina HiSeq 2000 was used for TCR repertoire sequencing. The paper's processing steps were these. TRBV/TRBJ rearrangement plots, CDR3 size and DJ length profiles, and Simpson's diversity index were used to evaluate the repertoires. The most abundant DNA sequence in the deep sequencing data was taken as the immunodominant clone. CDR3 amino acid sequences were screened for sharing across subjects and compared with published repertoires and the VDJdb database. Using fastp trimming at Q25 and MiXCR clonotype assembly, TCRdb reanalyzed the public sequencing data and kept in-frame beta chains. When rows share a CDR3 protein, they turn into one entry using the most common DNA and genes. TCRdb, rather than the study authors, made the V and J calls. A total of around 500,000 distinct CDR3 sequences appear in this sample, around a third of them only once. The ten largest clones add up to 0.8% to 0.85% of the sample.

Patients chosen for sequencing had shown expansion of CD8+CD57+ cells by flow cytometry. All patients had severe acquired aplastic anemia diagnosed by International Study of Aplastic Anemia and Agranulocytosis and Camitta criteria. At the time blood was sampled, none of the patients had received any therapy. The study deep-sequenced TCR repertoires of sorted CD4+ and CD8+ blood T cells from severe aplastic anemia patients and healthy subjects. Patients were enrolled under clinicaltrials.gov protocols 00001620, 01623167, 00001397, 00071045, 00081523 and 00961064 in the USA. Ficoll-Paque density gradient centrifugation was used to isolate peripheral blood mononuclear cells. Before DNA extraction, CD4+ and CD8+ T cells were sorted by FACS or by magnetic beads.

What was sequenced was sorted CD4+, CD8+, or CD8+CD57+ T cells (not recorded which) from PBMCs. The chain employs TRBV2 and TRBJ1-4; the D segment could be TRBD1, given 5 matching bases. The receptor was isolated from a human donor with aplastic anemia. The CDR3 protein is CASGDLIRGRLFF. The DNA sequence follows: TGTGCCAGCGGAGACCTGATACGGGGCAGACTGTTTTTT.